These 20 T cell receptor beta chains came from one sample sequenced in a study of OX40 agonist ivuxolimab in advanced cancers. Clones were read by immunoSEQ multiplex PCR, and TCRdb kept only the in-frame ones, dropping some. Here the sample spans approximately 70,000 clones, nearly 90% being singletons. The specimen was CD4+ or CD8+ T cells sorted from blood, collected in a trial of the OX40 agonist ivuxolimab. The receptor source for this set is an adult with an advanced solid tumor such as melanoma, head and neck, liver or kidney cancer.

The gene calls are TRBV7-2 and TRBJ2-2; D is unclear. The germline V and J ends were trimmed by 3 bases and 2 bases, with 16 bases remaining between them. CDR1 is SGHTA, CDR2 FQGNSA, per germline. This CDR3 has 17 residues. This CDR3 reads CASSFGPVMTNTGELFF. The DNA for the CDR3 is TGTGCCAGCAGCTTCGGCCCGGTGATGACTAACACCGGGGAGCTGTTTTTT.

V usage is TRBV10-3 and J usage is TRBJ2-7, with 8 positions matching TRBD1. V was clipped by 3 bases and J by 5 bases; unmatched bases: 6. This CDR3 has 14 residues. Germline V lookup: CDR1 ENHRY, CDR2 SYGVKD. CDR3 in DNA: TGTGCCATCAGTGACCAACAGGGGGTTCACGAGCAGTACTTC. This gives the protein CAISDQQGVHEQYF.

The chain carries TRBV5-5 and TRBJ2-3, with TRBD2 matching 7 bases. The germline V gene has CDR1 SGHKS and CDR2 YYEKEE (reference sequence). This CDR3 contains 15 residues. V shed 0 bases and J 0 bases; nucleotides not matched to a gene: 1. Here the CDR3 DNA reads TGTGCCAGCAGCTTGGGGGGACTAAGCACAGATACGCAGTATTTT. It specifies CASSLGGLSTDTQYF.

The chain employs TRBV18 and TRBJ1-5, with TRBD1 identical over 8 bases. CDR1 is KGHSH, CDR2 LQKENI, per germline. The CDR3 covers 16 residues. The ends lost 3 bases at V and 0 bases at J; junction bases unmatched: 4. The CDR3 bases are TGTGCCAGCTCACCGGGACAGGAGAATAGCAATCAGCCCCAGCATTTT. Its translation is CASSPGQENSNQPQHF.

The CDR3 DNA reads TGTGCCAGCAGCCCTGGGGGGTGGGGAGAGACCCAGTACTTC. Translating it yields CASSPGGWGETQYF. This sequence joins TRBV6-5 and TRBJ2-5; D perhaps matches TRBD2 (6 bases). The CDR3 is 14 residues long. Per germline, CDR1 MNHEY and CDR2 SVGAGI. V lost 6 bases, J lost 4 bases, and 15 bases lay in between.

The gene calls are TRBV5-1 and TRBJ2-3; D might be TRBD2 (5 bases). The CDR3 consists of 13 residues. Germline V gives CDR1 SGHRS, CDR2 YFSETQ. Trimming stripped 0 bases from V and 4 bases from J, with 6 bases between. The CDR3 loop is CASSLAGSDTQYF. CDR3 DNA: TGCGCCAGCAGCTTGGCGGGGTCAGATACGCAGTATTTT.

The genes are TRBV11-3 and TRBJ2-7; no definite D call. V was cut by 1 base and J by 0 bases, with 10 bases left in between. The CDR3 is 15 residues long. Germline CDR1 and CDR2: SGHNT and YENEEA. As DNA, the CDR3 is TGTGCCAGCAGCTTAGCGTCCAGCAGCTCCTACGAGCAGTACTTC. Translation: CASSLASSSSYEQYF.

The chain links TRBV7-9 to TRBJ1-4; D is uncertain. The CDR3 is 15 amino acids. Germline CDR1 SEHNR, CDR2 FQNEAQ (reference sequence). The ends were cut back, 3 bases at V and 0 bases at J, with 8 bases in the middle. The CDR3 DNA reads TGTGCCAGCAGCTTTGGTGTAGCAACTAATGAAAAACTGTTTTTT. Translated, it gives CASSFGVATNEKLFF.

A single count supports this clone. The J gene is TRBJ1-1, the V gene TRBV6-1; D is possibly TRBD1 (5 bases). The CDR3 is 14 amino acids. Trimming shortened V by 4 bases and J by 0 bases, and 9 bases separated the two germline ends. Germline V CDR1 and CDR2: MNHNS, SASEGT. CDR3 sequence (DNA): TGTGCCAGCAGTGCGATACAGGTGAACACTGAAGCTTTCTTT. Amino acid sequence: CASSAIQVNTEAFF.

The chain combines TRBV6-1 with TRBJ2-1; D possibly corresponds to TRBD1 (5 bases). With 5 bases removed from V and 3 bases from J, the gap between germline ends came to 8 bases. In germline, CDR1 is MNHNS, CDR2 SASEGT. The CDR3 spans 13 residues. CDR3 sequence: CASSPQGYNEQFF. CDR3 bases: TGTGCCAGCAGTCCTCAGGGCTACAATGAGCAGTTCTTC.

The J gene is TRBJ2-5, the V gene TRBV4-1; 12 bases are shared with TRBD2. The J segment lost 0 bases and the V segment lost 4 bases, leaving 6 bases of the junction unmatched. The CDR3 length is 17 residues. Germline V gene lookup returns CDR1 MGHRA and CDR2 YSYEKL. The CDR3 region has the DNA TGCGCCAGCAGCCCCTATCGGACTAGCGGGAACCAAGAGACCCAGTACTTC. This translates into CASSPYRTSGNQETQYF.

The rearrangement uses TRBV5-1 and TRBJ2-1; D uncertain. Germline V gene sequence: CDR1 SGHRS, CDR2 YFSETQ. This CDR3 has 14 amino acids. Trimming cost V 5 bases and J 5 bases, with 14 bases left between them. This chain's CDR3 is CASRRADPDNEQFF. The CDR3 DNA follows: TGCGCCAGCAGACGGGCGGATCCAGACAATGAGCAGTTCTTC.

The chain recombines TRBV6-5 with TRBJ2-7; D unclear. The CDR3 sequence is 15 residues long. The V end lost 0 bases, the J end lost 0 bases, and 9 bases lay between the germline ends. Germline V CDR1 and CDR2: MNHEY, SVGAGI. DNA for the CDR3: TGTGCCAGCAGTTACTCGAATCCCGACTCCTACGAGCAGTACTTC. Its protein is CASSYSNPDSYEQYF.

This rearrangement joins TRBV2 to TRBJ2-2, with D possibly being TRBD2 (5 bases). Germline V gene data show CDR1 as SNHLY and CDR2 as FYNNEI. Trimming took off 6 bases at V and 3 bases at J, with 14 bases between the two ends. The CDR3 is made up of 15 amino acids. This CDR3 is CASSAASGYTGELFF. The DNA of the CDR3 is TGTGCCAGCAGCGCGGCGTCGGGATACACCGGGGAGCTGTTTTTT. Full variable domain (rest looked up from reference TRBV2 and TRBJ2-2): EPEVTQTPSHQVTQMGQEVILRCVPISNHLYFYWYRQILGQKVEFLVSFYNNEISEKSEIFDDQFSVERPDGSNFTLKIRSTKLEDSAMYFCASSAASGYTGELFFGEGSRLTVL.

The chain employs TRBV19 and TRBJ1-2; D gene uncertain. Trimming pared 5 bases from V and 1 base from J, leaving 14 bases between. This CDR3 spans 15 amino acids. Germline V gene data show CDR1 as LNHDA and CDR2 as SQIVND (reference sequence). The CDR3 bases are TGTGCCAGTAGTGCTCTCGAGGACGGTAACTATGGCTACACCTTC. This gives the protein CASSALEDGNYGYTF.

The V call is TRBV5-1, the J call TRBJ2-7; the match to TRBD2 covers 10 bases. This CDR3 is 16 amino acids long. Germline V gene data show CDR1 as SGHRS and CDR2 as YFSETQ. The J segment lost 6 bases and the V segment lost 3 bases, leaving 12 bases of the junction unmatched. CDR3 loop: CASSSASGSFHTEQYF. The CDR3, as DNA: TGCGCCAGCAGCTCAGCTAGCGGGAGTTTTCATACCGAGCAGTACTTC.

This clone has more than one count but fewer than ten. The rearrangement joins TRBV10-3 to TRBJ2-7, with TRBD2 matching over 7 bases. The V gene end was trimmed by 3 bases and the J gene end by 3 bases; junction bases not matched to a gene: 8. The CDR3 has 15 amino acids. In germline, CDR1 is ENHRY, CDR2 SYGVKD. The DNA of the CDR3 is TGTGCCATCAGTGACCCCACGGGCGGGAGCTACGAGCAGTACTTC. This translates into CAISDPTGGSYEQYF.

The CDR3 loop reads CASSVAVGQSRNTIYF. The CDR3 nucleotides are TGTGCCAGCAGCGTAGCTGTGGGACAGAGCCGAAACACCATATATTTT. The chain carries TRBV9 and TRBJ1-3; 7 bases map to TRBD1. CDR3 length: 16 amino acids. CDR1 and CDR2 (germline): SGDLS, YYNGEE. The junction had 8 bases not matched to a gene; V was cut back by 0 bases and J by 5 bases.

The J gene is TRBJ2-5, the V gene TRBV29-1; D gene ambiguous. Trimming took off 2 bases at V and 4 bases at J, with 8 bases between the two ends. CDR1 is SQVTM and CDR2 is ANQGSEA in the germline V gene. The CDR3 contains 12 residues. CDR3 DNA sequence: TGCAGCGTTGAACTCTTCACAGAGACCCAGTACTTC. It encodes CSVELFTETQYF.

This chain uses TRBV2 with TRBJ1-1; 9 positions match TRBD1. The CDR3 runs to 13 residues. V shed 3 bases, J shed 5 bases, and the junction held 1 base outside the gene matches. Germline loops: CDR1 SNHLY, CDR2 FYNNEI. The CDR3 DNA is TGTGCCAGCAGTGACGACAGGGGGACTGAAGCTTTCTTT. Amino acids: CASSDDRGTEAFF.